Detailed here is one TCR beta chain. In the original workflow: By means of reference gene primer amplification, nucleated cell counts were estimated. Assay: immunoSEQ multiplex PCR; the TCRdb copy retains only in-frame clones and omits some. Clonal size and the V and J genes are those of that table, whereas D and trimming came from the DNA. The table has around 200,000 clones, roughly 90% seen once. The data are from a study of blood T cell repertoires in COVID-19. Background on the study: Researchers got acute and convalescent COVID-19 samples from the United States, Italy and Spain.

CDR3 length equals 17 residues. The J segment lost 5 bases and the V segment lost 6 bases, leaving 14 bases of the junction unmatched. Germline V lookup: CDR1 MDHEN, CDR2 SYDVKM. The rearrangement uses TRBV28 and TRBJ2-5; 11 positions match TRBD2. The TCR was taken from a man in his fifties or sixties with acute or convalescent COVID-19. The source material was peripheral blood. The CDR3 here is CASSYPGLADAGETQYF. The DNA for the CDR3 is TGTGCCAGCAGCTACCCGGGACTAGCGGATGCCGGGGAGACCCAGTACTTC.